This is a list of T cell receptor beta chains from one sample in a study of graft-versus-host responses after intestinal transplantation. These receptors have no identified antigens. The repertoire was sequenced with immunoSEQ multiplex PCR; TCRdb's copy has only in-frame clones and lacks some. This table has around 120,000 clones, around nine tenths appearing once. The material was unstimulated CD4+ T cells sorted from spleen or lymph node cells, obtained before intestinal transplant. The receptors originated from a human donor who received an intestinal transplant. Both conserved end residues are trimmed from each CDR3.

j_gene,v_gene,CDR3aa
TRBJ2-7,TRBV11-2,ASSLRLAGETGSYEQY
TRBJ1-2,TRBV5-6,ASSAGPKPNYGYT
TRBJ2-7,TRBV28,ASTLYSGGSYEQY
TRBJ2-3,TRBV11-2,ASSLLTGTQY
TRBJ2-7,TRBV7-9,ASTLTGTSPYEQY
TRBJ2-7,TRBV18,ASSPWTGPTSYEQY
TRBJ2-4,TRBV28,ASSPPRAKNIQY
TRBJ2-6,TRBV18,ASSPLGHLSGANVLT
TRBJ1-1,TRBV7-2,ASSVRPRAMHTEAF
TRBJ2-3,TRBV6-1,ASRLGGARDTQY
TRBJ1-2,TRBV7-2,ASSFGAQNGYT
TRBJ2-1,TRBV5-1,ASSSVYNEQF
TRBJ2-7,TRBV5-1,ASSTGLAGPYEQY
TRBJ2-2,TRBV7-2,ASSLLGGTGELF
TRBJ2-7,TRBV6-5,ASRRGTGAGEQY
TRBJ2-4,TRBV5-4,ASSQTGVKGNIQY
TRBJ1-2,TRBV5-4,ASSLDSSYGYT
TRBJ1-4,TRBV5-4,ASSPYITTNEKLF
TRBJ2-1,TRBV30,AWNSRGRGVYNEQF
TRBJ2-3,TRBV4-1,ASSITSVTDTQY
TRBJ2-1,TRBV10-2,ASSEAGGWAEQF
TRBJ1-1,TRBV7-2,ASTPTGGQAF
TRBJ2-1,TRBV5-1,ASSGFDARPGRQF
TRBJ1-2,TRBV29-1,SVPGQGYGYT
TRBJ2-1,TRBV6-4,ASSDLRRSNEQF
-,TRBV27,ASSFRQGAGEQY
TRBJ2-3,TRBV9,ASRRTSGSTDTQY
TRBJ2-1,TRBV11-2,ASSSGQVIGEQF
TRBJ2-2,TRBV19,ASSPLGTANTGELF
TRBJ2-1,TRBV2,ASRTLGYEQF
TRBJ2-7,TRBV5-1,ASSLALQGAYEQY
TRBJ2-1,TRBV28,ASRADSYNEQF
TRBJ2-4,TRBV5-1,ASAYGGIQY
TRBJ1-5,TRBV28,ASRGGAPQPQH
TRBJ1-1,TRBV30,AWSVLWAMNTEAF
TRBJ2-1,TRBV6-1,ASSDPRTAAYNEQF
TRBJ1-2,TRBV6-5,ASSYSITGGYGYT
TRBJ2-2,TRBV9,ASSVGGLNTGELF
TRBJ2-7,TRBV28,ASSLPRGTGGGEQY
TRBJ2-1,TRBV5-1,ASSTSGTSGSLEQF
TRBJ2-6,TRBV11-2,ASSYRGHGANVLT
TRBJ2-5,TRBV29-1,SVVPPSASGQETQY
TRBJ1-3,TRBV27,ASSWTGVSSGNTIY
TRBJ2-1,TRBV27,ASSEEAGVYNEQF
TRBJ1-1,TRBV18,ASSPDRGNTEAF
TRBJ1-6,TRBV12-5,ASGLWRGGSASPLH
TRBJ1-4,TRBV30,AGVDGGFNEKLF
TRBJ2-3,TRBV7-9,ASSSGALLEGTDTQY
TRBJ1-1,TRBV5-4,ASSLVGAGTEAF